Each of the 23 T cell receptor beta chains below was sequenced from the same sample in a study of shared clonotypes between healthy human individuals. Data came from immunoSEQ multiplex PCR; TCRdb stores just in-frame clones and leaves some out. The repertoire consists of roughly 1,000,000 clones, with more than 75% occurring once and the leading ten covering more than 0.5%. Sequenced: memory CD4+ T cells from PBMCs. Subset of the sample: CD45RA-negative fraction. The origin of the receptors is a man in his late teens or twenties in good health. Some clones in this sample may be carry-over from other donors' samples.

The chain couples TRBV28 to TRBJ1-4, with 7 bases aligning to TRBD1. Trimming took 5 bases from V and 7 from J; bases not matched to a gene: 10. Germline values: CDR1 MDHEN, CDR2 SYDVKM. This CDR3 contains 15 residues. CDR3 DNA sequence: TGTGCCAGCAGTGGATACAGGGGAAGAAGTGAAAAACTGTTTTTT. It encodes CASSGYRGRSEKLFF.

This clone appeared many times. The chain recombines TRBV11-2 with TRBJ2-3; TRBD1 might be the D (6 bases). CDR1 is SGHAT and CDR2 is FQNNGV in the germline V gene. The CDR3 has 13 amino acids. Trimming stripped 5 bases from V and 6 bases from J, with 12 bases between. The CDR3 here is CASSQERGDTQYF. DNA for the CDR3: TGTGCCAGCAGCCAGGAGAGGGGGGATACGCAGTATTTT.

This clone was counted between two and nine times. The chain links TRBV30 to TRBJ2-1, with D tentatively TRBD2 (5 bases). Trimming removed 3 bases at V and 1 base at J, with 13 bases between. From germline, CDR1 is GTSNPN and CDR2 SVGIG (reference sequence). The CDR3 length is 15 residues. The CDR3: CAWRLTSRSYNEQFF. CDR3 DNA: TGTGCCTGGAGACTAACTAGTCGGTCCTACAATGAGCAGTTCTTC.

This chain uses TRBV4-3 with TRBJ2-1; no firm D call. This CDR3 has 13 residues. CDR1 is LGHNA and CDR2 is YSLEER in the germline V gene. V lost 2 bases and J lost 4, with 6 bases in between. The CDR3 here is CASSQRRYNEQFF. CDR3 sequence (DNA): TGCGCCAGCAGCCAACGGCGGTACAATGAGCAGTTCTTC.

This chain links TRBV10-2 with TRBJ2-7; tentative D call: TRBD2 (6 bases). CDR1 and CDR2 (germline): WSHSY, SAAADI. This CDR3 is 15 amino acids long. Deletions cut 6 bases from V and 5 bases from J, with 20 bases between. Written as DNA, the CDR3 is TGCGCCAGCAGCCGGGGACTCAGAAGAGGAGACGAGCAGTACTTC. The encoded protein is CASSRGLRRGDEQYF.

V gene TRBV5-1 combines with J gene TRBJ2-5; D gene ambiguous. The CDR3 runs 17 residues. Trimming removed 4 bases at V and 0 bases at J, with 19 bases between. CDR1 is SGHRS, CDR2 YFSETQ, per germline. The CDR3 DNA sequence: TGCGCCAGCAGCCCGACAACGGTTAACGTGTACCAAGAGACCCAGTACTTC. This encodes CASSPTTVNVYQETQYF.

This sequence joins TRBV27 and TRBJ2-1, with D perhaps matching TRBD2 (5 bases). The germline V gene encodes CDR1 MNHEY and CDR2 SMNVEV (reference sequence). The CDR3 covers 14 residues. Trimming took off 4 bases at V and 10 bases at J, with 17 bases between the two ends. CDR3 sequence: CASSSTPLVYEQFF. The CDR3 DNA is TGTGCCAGCAGTTCGACCCCACTAGTTTACGAGCAGTTCTTC.

The rearrangement uses TRBV28 and TRBJ2-1; the D gene is possibly TRBD1 (6 bases). Germline assignment: CDR1 MDHEN and CDR2 SYDVKM. The V gene lost 5 bases and the J gene lost 6 bases, with 8 bases spanning the gap. The CDR3 covers 12 residues. This chain's CDR3 is CASSMGANEQFF. In DNA, the CDR3 is TGTGCCAGCAGTATGGGGGCCAATGAGCAGTTCTTC.

The chain links TRBV7-9 to TRBJ1-1; tentative D call: TRBD1 (5 bases). The CDR3 runs 14 residues. V lost 5 bases to trimming and J lost 0 bases, with 10 bases between them. Germline V gene data show CDR1 as SEHNR and CDR2 as FQNEAQ (reference sequence). CDR3 sequence reads: CASSPTALNTEAFF. The CDR3 nucleotides are TGTGCCAGCAGCCCGACAGCCCTGAACACTGAAGCTTTCTTT.

Worth noting for this clone: One junction end disagrees with the germline gene, perhaps due to a read error. This rearrangement joins TRBV2 to TRBJ1-2; D is perhaps TRBD1 (6 bases). This CDR3 has 16 residues. Germline-derived CDR1 and CDR2 are SNHLY and FYNNEI. The CDR3 region has the DNA TGTGCCAGCAGAGAAGGTGGACAGTCCTTTAACTATGGCTACACCTTC. Amino acid sequence: CASREGGQSFNYGYTF.

The V and J genes are TRBV28 and TRBJ1-5; unclear D gene. The CDR3 contains 13 residues. V was cut by 9 bases and J by 6 bases, with 15 bases left in between. Germline loops: CDR1 MDHEN, CDR2 SYDVKM. CDR3 nucleotides: TGTGCCAGTCGGATATTGACGGGTCAGCCCCAGCATTTT. Residues: CASRILTGQPQHF.

J is TRBJ1-1 and V is TRBV5-4, with 9 bases fitting TRBD1. Germline V lookup: CDR1 SGHNT, CDR2 YYREEE (reference sequence). The CDR3 sequence is 14 residues long. V trimming: 5 bases; J trimming: 0 bases; junction bases outside the gene matches: 2. The CDR3 coding sequence is TGTGCCAGCAGAGGGGACAGGGTGAACACTGAAGCTTTCTTT. This gives the protein CASRGDRVNTEAFF.

This clone was picked up one time. Other DNA sequences in this specimen translate into the identical CDR3. V and J are TRBV10-3 and TRBJ2-7; D uncertain. This CDR3 is 13 amino acids long. CDR1 and CDR2 from the germline V gene are ENHRY and SYGVKD. Deletions cut 0 bases from V and 1 base from J, with 4 bases between. The CDR3: CAISESGSYEQYF. The DNA for the CDR3 is TGTGCCATCAGTGAGTCTGGGTCCTACGAGCAGTACTTC.

The rearrangement joins TRBV4-1 to TRBJ2-5; a weak D match, TRBD1 (6 bases). Germline V gene lookup returns CDR1 MGHRA and CDR2 YSYEKL. The CDR3 runs 15 residues. Trimming cost V 1 base and J 5 bases, with 14 bases left between them. The CDR3 DNA follows: TGCGCCAGCAGCCAAGTGAACAGGGACCGGGAGACCCAGTACTTC. Amino acids: CASSQVNRDRETQYF.

The chain joins TRBV2 to TRBJ1-5; D possibly corresponds to TRBD1 (5 bases). Germline assignment: CDR1 SNHLY and CDR2 FYNNEI. V lost 4 bases and J 1 base, leaving 11 bases between the germline ends. The CDR3 sequence is 15 residues long. The CDR3 spells CASSGGGASNQPQHF. The DNA of the CDR3 is TGTGCCAGCAGTGGGGGAGGGGCGAGCAATCAGCCCCAGCATTTT.

Concerning this clone: Other DNA sequences in this sample translate to the same CDR3. This chain connects TRBV11-2 to TRBJ2-5; weak D call: TRBD1 (7 bases). V was clipped by 4 bases and J by 5 bases, with 14 bases between them. Germline CDR1 is SGHAT and CDR2 is FQNNGV. The CDR3 contains 14 residues. CDR3 residues: CASSSIRGRETQYF. The CDR3 nucleotides read TGTGCCAGCAGCTCAATCAGGGGGAGGGAGACCCAGTACTTC.

Comments on this clone: One end of the junction varies from germline; a read error may be responsible. The rearrangement joins TRBV7-3 to TRBJ2-1; TRBD2 matches 9 bases. Looked up from germline, CDR1 is SGHTA and CDR2 is FQGTGA. This CDR3 is 16 amino acids long. The chain's CDR3 is CASSLTTSGPYNEQFF. The CDR3 nucleotides are TGTGCCAGCAGCCTAACCACTAGCGGGCCTTACAATGAGCAGTTCTTC.

This clone has just one count. This chain connects TRBV4-3 to TRBJ2-5, with TRBD1 matching 8 bases. The V segment lost 2 bases and the J segment 4 bases; nucleotides outside the gene matches: 0. Per germline, CDR1 LGHNA and CDR2 YSLEER. CDR3 length: 13 amino acids. CDR3 sequence reads: CASSQTGGETQYF. Written as DNA, the CDR3 is TGCGCCAGCAGCCAAACAGGGGGAGAGACCCAGTACTTC.

This clone showed up many times. V and J are TRBV6-6 and TRBJ1-1; D remains unclear. Trimming pared 5 bases from V and 3 bases from J, leaving 7 bases between. This CDR3 has 12 residues. CDR1 and CDR2 from the germline V gene are MNHNY and SVGAGI (reference sequence). CDR3 nucleotide sequence: TGTGCCAGCAGTCCGTGGGACACTGAAGCTTTCTTT. This encodes CASSPWDTEAFF.

V gene TRBV7-3 combines with J gene TRBJ2-1; the D gene could be TRBD1 or TRBD2 (6 bases each). CDR1 and CDR2 (germline): SGHTA, FQGTGA. The CDR3 extends over 16 amino acids. V was pared by 2 bases and J by 0 bases, with 11 bases between. For the CDR3, the DNA is TGTGCCAGCAGCTTATACGGGGGCACCTCCTACAATGAGCAGTTCTTC. Its protein is CASSLYGGTSYNEQFF.

On this clone: This specimen includes other DNA sequences encoding the same CDR3. The chain links TRBV4-1 to TRBJ1-4; D is perhaps TRBD1 (5 bases). V was shortened by 4 bases and J by 10 bases, with 37 bases between the two germline ends. Germline loops: CDR1 MGHRA, CDR2 YSYEKL. This CDR3 has 21 amino acids. The CDR3 spells CASSRGMKLPPSGVEKGKLFF. CDR3 DNA sequence: TGCGCCAGCAGCCGGGGAATGAAACTCCCCCCCTCGGGGGTGGAAAAGGGAAAACTGTTTTTT.

Concerning this clone: At the DNA level, this CDR3 is encoded by other sequences in the same sample as well. The chain couples TRBV7-2 to TRBJ2-5; tentative D call: TRBD1 (6 bases). Deletions cut 1 base from V and 3 bases from J, with 6 bases between. The germline gives CDR1 SGHTA, CDR2 FQGNSA. The CDR3 spans 13 residues. The CDR3 is CASSLDREETQYF. The CDR3 nucleotides are TGTGCCAGCAGCTTAGACAGGGAAGAGACCCAGTACTTC.

The CDR3 nucleotides are TGCAGCGTTGAAGGGTTCGCGGGGTTCGCTGAAGCTTTCTTT. Its translation: CSVEGFAGFAEAFF. This chain joins TRBV29-1 and TRBJ1-1; D uncertain. The CDR3 is made up of 14 amino acids. Germline CDR1 is SQVTM and CDR2 is ANQGSEA. Between the trimmed V and J ends, which lost 1 base and 6 bases, there was a span of 15 bases.